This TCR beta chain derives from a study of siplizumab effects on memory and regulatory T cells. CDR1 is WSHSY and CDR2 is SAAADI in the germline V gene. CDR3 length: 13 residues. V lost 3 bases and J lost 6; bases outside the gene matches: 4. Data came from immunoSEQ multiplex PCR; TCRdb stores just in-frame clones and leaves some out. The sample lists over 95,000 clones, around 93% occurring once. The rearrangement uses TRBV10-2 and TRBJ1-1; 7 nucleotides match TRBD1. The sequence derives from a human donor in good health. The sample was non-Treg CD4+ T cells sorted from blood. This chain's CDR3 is CASSEVRGAEAFF. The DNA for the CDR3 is TGCGCCAGCAGTGAAGTCAGGGGGGCTGAAGCTTTCTTT.